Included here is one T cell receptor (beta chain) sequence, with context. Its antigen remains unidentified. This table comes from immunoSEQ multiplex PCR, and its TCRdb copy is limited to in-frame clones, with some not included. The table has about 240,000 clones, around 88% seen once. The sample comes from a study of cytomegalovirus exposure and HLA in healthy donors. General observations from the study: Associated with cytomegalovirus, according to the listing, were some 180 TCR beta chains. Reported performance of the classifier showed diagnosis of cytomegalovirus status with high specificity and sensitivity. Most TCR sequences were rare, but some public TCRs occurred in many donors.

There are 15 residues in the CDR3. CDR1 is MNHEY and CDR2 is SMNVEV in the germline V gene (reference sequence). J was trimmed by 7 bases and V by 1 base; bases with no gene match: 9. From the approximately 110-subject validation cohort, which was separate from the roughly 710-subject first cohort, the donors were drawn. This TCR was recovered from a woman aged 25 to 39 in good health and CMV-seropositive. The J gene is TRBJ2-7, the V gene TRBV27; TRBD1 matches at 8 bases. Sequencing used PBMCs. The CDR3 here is CASSLWAQGAGEQYF. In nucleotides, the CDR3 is TGTGCCAGCAGTTTATGGGCCCAGGGGGCGGGGGAGCAGTACTTC.